This is a list of T cell receptor beta chains from one sample in a study of cytomegalovirus exposure and HLA in healthy donors. Sequenced by immunoSEQ multiplex PCR; TCRdb stores in-frame clones only, minus some. The table includes roughly 130,000 clones, around nine tenths detected once. Input material: PBMCs. The receptors shown here come from a man aged 25 to 40 in good health and CMV-seronegative. Both conserved end residues are part of each CDR3. Fields, in order: D gene, clone size, J gene, V gene, CDR3 protein, CDR3 DNA. A D gene is named only where the DNA matches it firmly. Clone size is not always given. Where it is, it says once, few, many or a class for expanded clones.

.,.,TRBJ1-3,TRBV19,CASTPPGAADGNTIYF,TGTGCCAGTACCCCGCCTGGGGCAGCAGATGGAAACACCATATATTTT
TRBD1,.,TRBJ2-5,TRBV7-9,CASSLVEGAQETQYF,TGTGCCAGCAGCTTAGTTGAGGGGGCCCAAGAGACCCAGTACTTC
TRBD1,.,TRBJ2-7,TRBV5-3,CARSRVGQGLYEQYF,TGTGCCAGAAGCCGTGTTGGACAGGGCCTGTACGAGCAGTACTTC
TRBD1,.,TRBJ2-7,TRBV6-5,CASSMSGTGAYEQYF,TGTGCCAGCAGTATGTCCGGGACAGGGGCTTACGAGCAGTACTTC
TRBD1,.,TRBJ1-3,TRBV9,CASSEKTGFGNTIYF,TGTGCCAGCAGCGAAAAGACAGGGTTCGGAAACACCATATATTTT
TRBD2,once,TRBJ2-3,TRBV5-6,CASSLLGTTSSWDTQYF,TGTGCCAGCAGCTTGCTTGGGACTACTAGTTCTTGGGATACGCAGTATTTT
.,.,TRBJ2-5,TRBV15,CATSRSLQETQYF,TGTGCCACCAGCAGATCCCTACAAGAGACCCAGTACTTC
TRBD1,.,TRBJ1-2,TRBV29-1,CSGGQGAKDGYTF,TGCAGCGGGGGACAGGGGGCGAAGGATGGCTACACCTTC
.,.,TRBJ2-2,TRBV5-1,CASSFRTGTNTGELFF,TGCGCCAGCAGCTTTCGAACAGGGACGAACACCGGGGAGCTGTTTTTT
.,.,TRBJ2-7,TRBV11-2,CASSLGRETYEQYF,TGTGCCAGCAGCTTAGGGAGGGAGACCTACGAGCAGTACTTC
.,.,TRBJ2-2,TRBV9,CASGREAGQTGELFF,TGTGCCAGCGGAAGGGAGGCAGGGCAAACCGGGGAGCTGTTTTTT
.,.,TRBJ2-7,TRBV5-1,CASSLSLGAYEQYF,TGCGCCAGCAGCTTATCTCTGGGAGCCTACGAGCAGTACTTC
TRBD1,.,TRBJ1-6,TRBV23-1,CASSPGQGTPGHHSPLHF,TGCGCCAGCAGTCCGGGACAGGGAACGCCCGGTCACCATTCACCCCTCCACTTT
.,.,TRBJ1-2,TRBV27,CASSPSTGRGNRYGYTF,TGTGCCAGCAGTCCCTCCACCGGACGCGGGAACCGCTATGGCTACACCTTC
TRBD2,.,TRBJ2-1,TRBV6-1,CASSPGLAVEQFF,TGTGCCAGCAGTCCTGGACTAGCAGTTGAGCAGTTCTTC
TRBD1,.,TRBJ1-1,TRBV18,CASSPRTGGENTEAFF,TGTGCCAGCTCCCCCCGGACAGGGGGCGAGAACACTGAAGCTTTCTTT
TRBD1,.,TRBJ1-5,TRBV4-1,CASSQLTGDQPQHF,TGCGCCAGCAGCCAACTGACAGGGGACCAGCCCCAGCATTTT
TRBD2,few,TRBJ2-7,TRBV28,CASSYSSGGSYEQYF,TGTGCCAGCAGCTACTCTTCGGGGGGTTCCTACGAGCAGTACTTC
.,.,TRBJ1-2,TRBV5-4,CASSLAGGGGYTF,TGTGCCAGCAGCTTGGCCGGGGGGGGTGGCTACACCTTC
.,.,TRBJ2-1,TRBV29-1,CSVEDRVVNEQFF,TGCAGCGTTGAAGACAGGGTAGTGAATGAGCAGTTCTTC
.,many,TRBJ1-1,TRBV19,CASSIGLGLATFF,TGTGCCAGTAGTATAGGTCTCGGGTTAGCGACTTTCTTT
TRBD1,.,TRBJ1-1,TRBV6-1,CASSERGDRSEAFF,TGTGCCAGCAGTGAAAGGGGGGACAGGTCTGAAGCTTTCTTT
.,.,TRBJ2-5,TRBV4-3,CASSPNYAAHRKTQYF,TGCGCCAGCAGTCCGAACTACGCTGCGCATAGGAAGACCCAGTACTTC
.,once,TRBJ1-2,TRBV29-1,CSAETVRNYGYTF,TGCAGCGCCGAGACAGTTCGTAACTATGGCTACACCTTC
.,.,TRBJ2-7,TRBV2,CASSEVPSYEQYF,TGTGCCAGCAGTGAGGTCCCGAGCTACGAGCAGTACTTC
TRBD1,.,TRBJ1-6,TRBV7-2,CASSQLTGAGSPLHF,TGTGCCAGCAGCCAATTAACAGGGGCCGGTTCACCCCTCCACTTT
.,.,TRBJ2-1,TRBV9,CASSPSGNEQFF,TGTGCCAGCAGCCCAAGCGGGAATGAGCAGTTCTTC
TRBD1,.,TRBJ1-1,TRBV4-3,CASSQDGTENTEAFF,TGCGCCAGCAGCCAAGATGGGACAGAGAACACTGAAGCTTTCTTT
.,.,TRBJ2-7,TRBV4-1,CASSQGVGVYEQYF,TGCGCCAGCAGCCAAGGGGTGGGAGTCTACGAGCAGTACTTC
.,.,TRBJ2-2,TRBV4-3,CASSQEAVTGELFF,TGCGCCAGCAGCCAGGAAGCGGTAACCGGGGAGCTGTTTTTT
.,.,TRBJ1-6,TRBV11-2,CASSLMSNPYNSPLHF,TGTGCCAGCAGCTTAATGAGCAACCCCTATAATTCACCCCTCCACTTT
.,.,TRBJ2-3,TRBV7-9,CASSLSRGQRQTDTQYF,TGTGCCAGCAGCTTAAGCCGAGGACAGAGACAGACAGATACGCAGTATTTT
.,.,TRBJ1-4,TRBV13,CASSLRTTISTNEKLFF,TGTGCCAGCAGCTTACGGACAACGATTTCAACTAATGAAAAACTGTTTTTT
.,.,TRBJ2-7,TRBV29-1,CSVDGVYEQYF,TGCAGCGTTGACGGGGTCTACGAGCAGTACTTC
.,few,TRBJ1-2,TRBV2,CASGVRGGRDGYTF,TGTGCCAGCGGTGTGCGGGGGGGACGAGATGGCTACACCTTC
.,.,TRBJ1-5,TRBV5-1,CASSLAGASNQPQHF,TGCGCCAGCAGCTTGGCAGGGGCCAGCAATCAGCCCCAGCATTTT
TRBD1,.,TRBJ2-3,TRBV6-1,CASSSPGGPTDTQYF,TGTGCCAGCAGTTCACCAGGGGGCCCCACAGATACGCAGTATTTT
TRBD1,.,TRBJ1-4,TRBV6-5,CASSYGQGDEKLFF,TGTGCCAGCAGTTATGGGCAGGGGGATGAAAAACTGTTTTTT
TRBD1,.,TRBJ1-5,TRBV19,CASSQTGGNQPQHF,TGTGCCAGTAGCCAGACAGGGGGGAATCAGCCCCAGCATTTT
.,.,TRBJ2-7,TRBV4-1,CASSAGDTYEQYF,TGCGCCAGCAGCGCCGGGGACACCTACGAGCAGTACTTC
.,.,TRBJ2-7,TRBV5-1,CASSLGPHGTLTYEQYF,TGCGCCAGCAGCTTGGGACCCCACGGGACACTAACCTACGAGCAGTACTTC
.,.,TRBJ2-1,TRBV7-8,CASSLRTANNEQFF,TGTGCCAGCAGCCTTCGGACAGCTAACAATGAGCAGTTCTTC